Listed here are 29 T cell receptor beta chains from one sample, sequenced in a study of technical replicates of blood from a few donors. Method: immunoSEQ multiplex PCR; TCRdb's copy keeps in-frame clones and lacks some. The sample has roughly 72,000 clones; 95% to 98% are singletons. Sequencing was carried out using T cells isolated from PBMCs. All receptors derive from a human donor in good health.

CDR3 loop: CASSQEGAGTYYEQYF. In nucleotides, the CDR3 is TGTGCCAGCAGCCAAGAGGGCGCTGGTACTTACTACGAGCAGTACTTC. This chain joins TRBV4-2 and TRBJ2-7; D gene uncertain. CDR1 and CDR2 from the germline V gene are LGHNA and YNFKEQ. This CDR3 contains 16 residues. Trimming cost V 0 bases and J 3 bases, with 15 bases left between them.

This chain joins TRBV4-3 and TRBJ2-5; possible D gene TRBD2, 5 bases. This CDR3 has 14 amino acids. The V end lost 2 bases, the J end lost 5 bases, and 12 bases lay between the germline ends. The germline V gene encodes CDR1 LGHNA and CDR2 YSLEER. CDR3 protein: CASSQSEGLETQYF. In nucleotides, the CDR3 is TGCGCCAGCAGCCAATCCGAGGGCCTGGAGACCCAGTACTTC.

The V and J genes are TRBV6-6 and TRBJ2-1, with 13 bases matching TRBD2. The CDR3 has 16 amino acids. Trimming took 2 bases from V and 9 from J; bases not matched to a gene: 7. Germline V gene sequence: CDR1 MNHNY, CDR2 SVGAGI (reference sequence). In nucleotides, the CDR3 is TGTGCCAGCAGTTACCGCGGACTAGCGGGAGTGGGTGAGCAGTTCTTC. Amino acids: CASSYRGLAGVGEQFF.

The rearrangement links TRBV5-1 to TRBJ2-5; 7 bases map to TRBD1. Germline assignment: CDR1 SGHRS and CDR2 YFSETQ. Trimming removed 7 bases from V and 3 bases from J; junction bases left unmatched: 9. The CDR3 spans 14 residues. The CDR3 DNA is TGCGCCAGCGTATTGACAGGGATGGAAGAGACCCAGTACTTC. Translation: CASVLTGMEETQYF.

CDR3 sequence: CASSARLAGYEQYF. The CDR3 bases are TGTGCCAGCAGCGCTAGACTAGCGGGATATGAGCAGTACTTC. The genes are TRBV9 and TRBJ2-7; TRBD2 agrees at 11 bases. The junction had 6 bases not matched to a gene; V was cut back by 3 bases and J by 7 bases. The CDR3 length is 14 residues. Germline assignment: CDR1 SGDLS and CDR2 YYNGEE.

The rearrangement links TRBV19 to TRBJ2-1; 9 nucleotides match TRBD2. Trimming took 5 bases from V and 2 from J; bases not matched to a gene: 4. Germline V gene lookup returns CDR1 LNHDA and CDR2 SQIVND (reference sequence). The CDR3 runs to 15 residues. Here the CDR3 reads CASSLGTSTYNEQFF. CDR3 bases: TGTGCCAGTAGTTTGGGGACTAGCACCTACAATGAGCAGTTCTTC. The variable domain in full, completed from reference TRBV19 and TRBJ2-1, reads DGGITQSPKYLFRKEGQNVTLSCEQNLNHDAMYWYRQDPGQGLRLIYYSQIVNDFQKGDIAEGYSVSREKKESFPLTVTSAQKNPTAFYLCASSLGTSTYNEQFFGPGTRLTVL.

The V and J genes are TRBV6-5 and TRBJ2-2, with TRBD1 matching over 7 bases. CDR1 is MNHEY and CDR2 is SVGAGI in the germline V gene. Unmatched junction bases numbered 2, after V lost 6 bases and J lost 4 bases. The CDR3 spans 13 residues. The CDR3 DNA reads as TGTGCCAGCAGGGGACAGTTCACCGGGGAGCTGTTTTTT. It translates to CASRGQFTGELFF.

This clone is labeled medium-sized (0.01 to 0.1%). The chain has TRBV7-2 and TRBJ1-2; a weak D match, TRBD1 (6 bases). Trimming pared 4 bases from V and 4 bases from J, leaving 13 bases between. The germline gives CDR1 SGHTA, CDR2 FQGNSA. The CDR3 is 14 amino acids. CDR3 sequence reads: CASSSGVVGYGYTF. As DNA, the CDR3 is TGTGCCAGCAGCTCAGGGGTCGTTGGCTATGGCTACACCTTC.

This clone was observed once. The CDR3 coding sequence is TGTGCCAGCAGCAAGGACAGGGGGTGGGTCAATGAGCAGTTCTTC. Protein product: CASSKDRGWVNEQFF. The chain employs TRBV7-3 and TRBJ2-1, with 10 positions matching TRBD1. The CDR3 runs 15 residues. V gave up 5 bases and J gave up 6 bases; unmatched junction bases: 7. The V gene's germline CDR1 is SGHTA and CDR2 FQGTGA.

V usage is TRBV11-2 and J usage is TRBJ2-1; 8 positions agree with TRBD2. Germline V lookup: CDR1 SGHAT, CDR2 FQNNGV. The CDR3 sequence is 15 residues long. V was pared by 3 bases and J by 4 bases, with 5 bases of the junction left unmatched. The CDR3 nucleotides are TGTGCCAGCAGCTTTTGGTCTAGCGGGTACAATGAGCAGTTCTTC. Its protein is CASSFWSSGYNEQFF.

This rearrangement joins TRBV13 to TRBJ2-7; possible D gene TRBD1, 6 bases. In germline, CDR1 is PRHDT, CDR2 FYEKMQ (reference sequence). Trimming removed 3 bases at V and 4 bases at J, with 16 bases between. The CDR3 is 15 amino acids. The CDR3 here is CASSLRGTKSYEQYF. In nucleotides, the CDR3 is TGTGCCAGCAGCTTGAGAGGGACAAAGTCTTACGAGCAGTACTTC.

The CDR3 region is CASSLAAGGPDTQYF. The CDR3 DNA sequence: TGTGCCAGCAGCTTAGCAGCGGGAGGCCCAGATACGCAGTATTTT. The chain joins TRBV7-2 to TRBJ2-3; TRBD2 matches 9 bases. The V gene's germline CDR1 is SGHTA and CDR2 FQGNSA. The CDR3 sequence is 15 residues long. The V gene end was trimmed by 0 bases and the J gene end by 4 bases; junction bases not matched to a gene: 2.

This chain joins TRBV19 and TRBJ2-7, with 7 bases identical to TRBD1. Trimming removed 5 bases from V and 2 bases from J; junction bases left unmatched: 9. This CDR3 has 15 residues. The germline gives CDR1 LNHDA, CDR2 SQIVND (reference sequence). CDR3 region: CASSARQGIPYEQYF. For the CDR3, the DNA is TGTGCCAGTAGTGCAAGACAGGGTATCCCCTACGAGCAGTACTTC.

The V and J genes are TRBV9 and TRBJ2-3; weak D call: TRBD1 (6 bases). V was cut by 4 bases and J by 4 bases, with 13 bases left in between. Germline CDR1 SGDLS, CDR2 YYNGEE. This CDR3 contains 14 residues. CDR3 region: CASSSMDSSDTQYF. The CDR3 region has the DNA TGTGCCAGCAGCTCGATGGACAGTTCAGATACGCAGTATTTT.

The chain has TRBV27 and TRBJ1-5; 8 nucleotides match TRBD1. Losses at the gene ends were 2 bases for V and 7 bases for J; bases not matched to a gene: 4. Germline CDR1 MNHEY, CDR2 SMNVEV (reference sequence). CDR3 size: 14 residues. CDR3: CASSLQGARQPQHF. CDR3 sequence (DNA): TGTGCCAGCAGTTTACAGGGGGCGAGGCAGCCCCAGCATTTT.

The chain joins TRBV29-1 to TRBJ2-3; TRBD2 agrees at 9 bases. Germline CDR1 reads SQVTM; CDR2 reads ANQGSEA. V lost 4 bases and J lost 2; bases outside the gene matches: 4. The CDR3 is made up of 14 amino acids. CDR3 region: CSVVTSGYTDTQYF. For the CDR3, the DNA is TGCAGCGTTGTGACTAGCGGATACACAGATACGCAGTATTTT.

CDR3 loop: CASSQLRNTEAFF. The CDR3 DNA reads as TGCGCCAGCAGCCAACTCAGAAACACTGAAGCTTTCTTT. This chain uses TRBV4-3 with TRBJ1-1, with no clear D. V lost 2 bases and J lost 2, with 6 bases in between. Germline CDR1 and CDR2: LGHNA and YSLEER. The CDR3 loop spans 13 amino acids.

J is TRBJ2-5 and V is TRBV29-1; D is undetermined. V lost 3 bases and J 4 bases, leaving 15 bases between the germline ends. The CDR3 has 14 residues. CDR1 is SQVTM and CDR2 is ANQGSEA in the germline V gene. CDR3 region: CSVDFVPGGETQYF. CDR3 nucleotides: TGCAGCGTTGACTTCGTCCCCGGTGGAGAGACCCAGTACTTC.

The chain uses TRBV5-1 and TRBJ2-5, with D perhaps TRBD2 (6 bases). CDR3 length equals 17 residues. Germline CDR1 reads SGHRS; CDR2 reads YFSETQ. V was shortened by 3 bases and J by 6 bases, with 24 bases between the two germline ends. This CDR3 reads CASSSDPNWDSGKTQYF. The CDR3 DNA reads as TGCGCCAGCAGCTCCGACCCGAACTGGGACTCAGGGAAGACCCAGTACTTC. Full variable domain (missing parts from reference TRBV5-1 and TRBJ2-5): KAGVTQTPRYLIKTRGQQVTLSCSPISGHRSVSWYQQTPGQGLQFLFEYFSETQRNKGNFPGRFSGRQFSNSRSEMNVSTLELGDSALYLCASSSDPNWDSGKTQYFGPGTRLLVL.

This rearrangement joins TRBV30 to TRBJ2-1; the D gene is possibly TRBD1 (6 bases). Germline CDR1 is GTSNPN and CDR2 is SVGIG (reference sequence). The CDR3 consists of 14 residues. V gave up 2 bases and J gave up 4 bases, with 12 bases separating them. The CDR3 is CAWSIMTGYNEQFF. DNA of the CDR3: TGTGCCTGGAGTATAATGACAGGTTACAATGAGCAGTTCTTC.

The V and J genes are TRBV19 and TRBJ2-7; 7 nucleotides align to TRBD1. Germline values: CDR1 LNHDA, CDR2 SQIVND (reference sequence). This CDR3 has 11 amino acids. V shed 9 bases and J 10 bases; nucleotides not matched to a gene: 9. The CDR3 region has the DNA TGTGCCAGCCGGACAGGCTCTATTCAGTACTTC. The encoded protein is CASRTGSIQYF.

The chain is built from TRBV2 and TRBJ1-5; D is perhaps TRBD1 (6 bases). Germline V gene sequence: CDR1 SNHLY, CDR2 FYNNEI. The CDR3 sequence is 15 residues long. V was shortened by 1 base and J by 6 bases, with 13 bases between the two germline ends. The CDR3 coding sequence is TGTGCCAGCAGTGAAGAGCAGGGGAGGGCTCAGCCCCAGCATTTT. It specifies CASSEEQGRAQPQHF.

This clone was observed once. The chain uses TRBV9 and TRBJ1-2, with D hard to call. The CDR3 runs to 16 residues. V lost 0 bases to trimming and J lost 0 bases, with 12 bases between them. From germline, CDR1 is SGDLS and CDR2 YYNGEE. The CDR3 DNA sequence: TGTGCCAGCAGCGTAGGGGCAAGTTCCTCTAACTATGGCTACACCTTC. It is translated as CASSVGASSSNYGYTF.

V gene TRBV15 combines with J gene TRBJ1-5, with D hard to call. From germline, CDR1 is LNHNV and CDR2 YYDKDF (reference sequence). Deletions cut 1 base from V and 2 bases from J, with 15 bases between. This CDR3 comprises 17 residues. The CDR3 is CATSRAPQIAGNQPQHF. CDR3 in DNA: TGTGCCACCAGCAGAGCGCCCCAGATCGCGGGCAATCAGCCCCAGCATTTT. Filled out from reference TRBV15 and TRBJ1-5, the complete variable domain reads DAMVIQNPRYQVTQFGKPVTLSCSQTLNHNVMYWYQQKSSQAPKLLFHYYDKDFNNEADTPDNFQSRRPNTSFCFLDIRSPGLGDTAMYLCATSRAPQIAGNQPQHFGDGTRLSIL.

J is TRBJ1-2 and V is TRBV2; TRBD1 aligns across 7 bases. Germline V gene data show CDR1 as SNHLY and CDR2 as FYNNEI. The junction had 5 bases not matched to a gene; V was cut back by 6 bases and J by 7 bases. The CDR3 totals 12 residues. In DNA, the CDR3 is TGTGCCAGCAGGACAGGGCCGGCTGGCTACACCTTC. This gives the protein CASRTGPAGYTF.

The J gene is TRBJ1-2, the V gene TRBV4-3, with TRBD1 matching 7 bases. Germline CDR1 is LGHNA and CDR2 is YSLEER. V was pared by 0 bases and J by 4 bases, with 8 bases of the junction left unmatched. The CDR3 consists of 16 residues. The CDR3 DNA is TGCGCCAGCAGCCAAGAAAGGGACAGCGTTATCTATGGCTACACCTTC. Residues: CASSQERDSVIYGYTF.

CDR3 in DNA: TGTGCCAGCAGCTTGGGGGCGGAGGGGTACGAGCAGTACTTC. Translated, it gives CASSLGAEGYEQYF. The chain is built from TRBV5-4 and TRBJ2-7; possibly TRBD2 for D (6 bases). Germline CDR1 is SGHNT and CDR2 is YYREEE (reference sequence). CDR3 length: 14 residues. The germline V and J ends were trimmed by 0 bases and 4 bases, with 11 bases remaining between them.

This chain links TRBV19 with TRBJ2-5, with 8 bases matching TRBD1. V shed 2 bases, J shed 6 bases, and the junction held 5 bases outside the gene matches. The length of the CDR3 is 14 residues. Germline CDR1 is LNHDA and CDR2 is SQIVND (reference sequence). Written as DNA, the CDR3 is TGTGCCAGTAGTATACGACAGGGGCGGCAGACCCAGTACTTC. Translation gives CASSIRQGRQTQYF.

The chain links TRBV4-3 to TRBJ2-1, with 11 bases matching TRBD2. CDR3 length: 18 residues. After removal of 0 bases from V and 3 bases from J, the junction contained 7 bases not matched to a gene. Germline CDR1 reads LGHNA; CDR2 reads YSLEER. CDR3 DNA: TGCGCCAGCAGCCAAGACTACCAAGGACTAGCGGGCTACAATGAGCAGTTCTTC. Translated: CASSQDYQGLAGYNEQFF.